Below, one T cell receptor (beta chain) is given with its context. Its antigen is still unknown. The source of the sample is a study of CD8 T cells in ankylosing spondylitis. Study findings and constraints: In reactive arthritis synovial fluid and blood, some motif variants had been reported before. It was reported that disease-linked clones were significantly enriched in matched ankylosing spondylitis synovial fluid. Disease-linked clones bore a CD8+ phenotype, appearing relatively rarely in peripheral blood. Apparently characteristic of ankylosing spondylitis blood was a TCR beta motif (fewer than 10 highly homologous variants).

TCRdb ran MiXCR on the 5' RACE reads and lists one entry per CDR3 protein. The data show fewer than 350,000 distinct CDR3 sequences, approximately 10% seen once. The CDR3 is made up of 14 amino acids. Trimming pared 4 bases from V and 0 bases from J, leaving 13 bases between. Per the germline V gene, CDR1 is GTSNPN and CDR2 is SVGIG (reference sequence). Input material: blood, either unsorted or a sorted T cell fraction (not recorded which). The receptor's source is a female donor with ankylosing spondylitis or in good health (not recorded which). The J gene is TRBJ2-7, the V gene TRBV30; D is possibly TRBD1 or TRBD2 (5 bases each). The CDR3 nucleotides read TGTGCCTGGAATCAGGCAGGGAGCTCCTACGAGCAGTACTTC. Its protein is CAWNQAGSSYEQYF.